Here is one TCR beta chain with its context. This specimen belongs to a study of blood T cell repertoires in COVID-19. Across the study: Both acute and convalescent COVID-19 samples were obtained from the United States, Italy and Spain.

The V end lost 8 bases, the J end lost 5 bases, and 16 bases lay between the germline ends. The CDR3 is made up of 14 amino acids. Germline loops: CDR1 MDHEN, CDR2 SYDVKM. Methods used by the authors: Reference gene primer amplification in the assay estimated nucleated cell counts. TCRdb's table, derived via immunoSEQ multiplex PCR, lists solely in-frame clones and lacks some. V, J and clone size are those of that table, while D and trimming were read from the DNA. The sample holds roughly 54,000 clones; about 82% are singletons and the top ten take around 2.2%. The chain links TRBV28 to TRBJ1-5, with D hard to call. Sequenced material: peripheral blood. The TCR originated in a woman aged 55-69 years with acute or convalescent COVID-19. The CDR3 DNA sequence: TGTGCCAGCCTAGACCCCCTAGCCGATCAGCCCCAGCATTTT. Encoded protein: CASLDPLADQPQHF.